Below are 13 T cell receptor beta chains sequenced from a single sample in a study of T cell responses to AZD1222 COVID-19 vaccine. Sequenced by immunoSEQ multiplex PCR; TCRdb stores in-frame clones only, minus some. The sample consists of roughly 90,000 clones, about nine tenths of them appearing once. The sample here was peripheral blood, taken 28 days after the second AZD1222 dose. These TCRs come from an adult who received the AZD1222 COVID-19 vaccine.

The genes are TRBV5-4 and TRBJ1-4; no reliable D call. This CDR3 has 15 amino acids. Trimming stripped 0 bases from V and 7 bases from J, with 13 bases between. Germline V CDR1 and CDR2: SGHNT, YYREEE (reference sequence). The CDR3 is CASSLDAGYSEKLFF. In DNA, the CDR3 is TGTGCCAGCAGCTTGGACGCGGGATACAGTGAAAAACTGTTTTTT. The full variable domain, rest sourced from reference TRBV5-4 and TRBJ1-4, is ETGVTQSPTHLIKTRGQQVTLRCSSQSGHNTVSWYQQALGQGPQFIFQYYREEENGRGNFPPRFSGLQFPNYSSELNVNALELDDSALYLCASSLDAGYSEKLFFGSGTQLSVL.

The CDR3 spells CASSPGLSVSDTQYF. The DNA for the CDR3 is TGTGCCAGCAGCCCGGGACTTTCGGTATCAGATACGCAGTATTTT. The chain recombines TRBV7-3 with TRBJ2-3; tentatively, D is TRBD2 (6 bases). The V gene's germline CDR1 is SGHTA and CDR2 FQGTGA. The CDR3 covers 15 residues. V was pared by 5 bases and J by 4 bases, with 16 bases between. Together with reference TRBV7-3 and TRBJ2-3, the CDR3 gives the full variable domain: GAGVSQTPSNKVTEKGKYVELRCDPISGHTALYWYRQSLGQGPEFLIYFQGTGAADDSGLPNDRFFAVRPEGSVSTLKIQRTERGDSAVYLCASSPGLSVSDTQYFGPGTRLTVL.

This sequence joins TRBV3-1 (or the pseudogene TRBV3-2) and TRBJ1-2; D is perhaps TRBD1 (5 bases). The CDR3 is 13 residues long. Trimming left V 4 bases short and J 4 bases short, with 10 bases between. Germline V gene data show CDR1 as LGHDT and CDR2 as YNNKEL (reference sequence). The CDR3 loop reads CASSPRGFYGYTF. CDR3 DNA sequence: TGTGCCAGCAGCCCCCGGGGGTTCTATGGCTACACCTTC.

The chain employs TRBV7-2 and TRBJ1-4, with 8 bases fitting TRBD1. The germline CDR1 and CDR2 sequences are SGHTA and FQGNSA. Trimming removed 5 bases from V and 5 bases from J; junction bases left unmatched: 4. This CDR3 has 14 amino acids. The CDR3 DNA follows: TGTGCCAGCAGCCCGCAGGGGGCGAATGAAAAACTGTTTTTT. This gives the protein CASSPQGANEKLFF.

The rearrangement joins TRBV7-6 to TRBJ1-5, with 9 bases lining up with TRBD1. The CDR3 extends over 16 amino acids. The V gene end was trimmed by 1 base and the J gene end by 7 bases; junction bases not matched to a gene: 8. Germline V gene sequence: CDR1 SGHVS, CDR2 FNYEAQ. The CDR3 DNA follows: TGTGCCAGCAGCTTAGGTGGGGACAGGGTGGCACAGCCCCAGCATTTT. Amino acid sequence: CASSLGGDRVAQPQHF.

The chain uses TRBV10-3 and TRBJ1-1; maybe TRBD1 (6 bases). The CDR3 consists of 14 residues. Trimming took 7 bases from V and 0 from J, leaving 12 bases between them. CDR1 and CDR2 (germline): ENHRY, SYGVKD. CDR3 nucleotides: TGTGCCATCACCCGGACAGACCTGAACACTGAAGCTTTCTTT. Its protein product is CAITRTDLNTEAFF.

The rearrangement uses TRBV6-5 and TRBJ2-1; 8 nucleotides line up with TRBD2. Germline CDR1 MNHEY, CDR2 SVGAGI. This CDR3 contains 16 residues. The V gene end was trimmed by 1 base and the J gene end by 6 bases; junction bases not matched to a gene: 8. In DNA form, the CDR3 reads TGTGCCAGCAGTTACTTGGGACTAGGCGTATTCAATGAGCAGTTCTTC. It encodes CASSYLGLGVFNEQFF.

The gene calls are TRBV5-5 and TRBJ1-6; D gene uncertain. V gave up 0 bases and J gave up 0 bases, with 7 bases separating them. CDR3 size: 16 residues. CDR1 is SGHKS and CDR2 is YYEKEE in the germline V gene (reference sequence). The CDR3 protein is CASSLEGSSYNSPLHF. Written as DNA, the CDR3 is TGTGCCAGCAGCTTGGAGGGCAGCTCCTATAATTCACCCCTCCACTTT.

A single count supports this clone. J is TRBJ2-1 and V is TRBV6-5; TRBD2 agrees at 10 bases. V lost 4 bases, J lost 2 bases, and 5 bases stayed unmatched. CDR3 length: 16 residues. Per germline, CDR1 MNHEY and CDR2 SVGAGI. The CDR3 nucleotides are TGTGCCAGCAGTTGGACAGCGGGGGGGCCCTACAATGAGCAGTTCTTC. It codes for CASSWTAGGPYNEQFF.

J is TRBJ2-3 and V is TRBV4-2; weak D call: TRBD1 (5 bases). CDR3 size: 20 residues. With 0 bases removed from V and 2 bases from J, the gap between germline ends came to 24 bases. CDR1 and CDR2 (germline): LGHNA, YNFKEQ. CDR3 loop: CASSQDKLKTRTSSTDTQYF. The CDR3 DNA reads TGTGCCAGCAGCCAAGATAAACTCAAAACGCGGACATCATCCACAGATACGCAGTATTTT.

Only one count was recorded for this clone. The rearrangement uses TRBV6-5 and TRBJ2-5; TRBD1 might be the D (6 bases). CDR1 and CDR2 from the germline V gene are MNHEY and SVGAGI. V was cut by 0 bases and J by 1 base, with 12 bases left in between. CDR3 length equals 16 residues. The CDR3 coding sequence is TGTGCCAGCAGTTACTCGAAACAGGGAAGCCAAGAGACCCAGTACTTC. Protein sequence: CASSYSKQGSQETQYF.

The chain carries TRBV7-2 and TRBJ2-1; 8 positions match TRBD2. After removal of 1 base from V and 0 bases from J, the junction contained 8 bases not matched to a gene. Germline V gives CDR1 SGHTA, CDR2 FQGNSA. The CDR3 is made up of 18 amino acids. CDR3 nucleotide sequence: TGTGCCAGCAGCTTAGGGACTAGCTTGGGGCCCTCCTACAATGAGCAGTTCTTC. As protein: CASSLGTSLGPSYNEQFF.

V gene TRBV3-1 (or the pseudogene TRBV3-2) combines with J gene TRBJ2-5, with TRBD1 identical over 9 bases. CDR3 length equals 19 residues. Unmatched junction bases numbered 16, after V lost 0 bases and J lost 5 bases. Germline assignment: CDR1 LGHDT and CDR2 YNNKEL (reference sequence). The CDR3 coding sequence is TGTGCCAGCAGCCAAGAATTCACACACAGGGGGCCCAGTTGGGAGACCCAGTACTTC. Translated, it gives CASSQEFTHRGPSWETQYF.